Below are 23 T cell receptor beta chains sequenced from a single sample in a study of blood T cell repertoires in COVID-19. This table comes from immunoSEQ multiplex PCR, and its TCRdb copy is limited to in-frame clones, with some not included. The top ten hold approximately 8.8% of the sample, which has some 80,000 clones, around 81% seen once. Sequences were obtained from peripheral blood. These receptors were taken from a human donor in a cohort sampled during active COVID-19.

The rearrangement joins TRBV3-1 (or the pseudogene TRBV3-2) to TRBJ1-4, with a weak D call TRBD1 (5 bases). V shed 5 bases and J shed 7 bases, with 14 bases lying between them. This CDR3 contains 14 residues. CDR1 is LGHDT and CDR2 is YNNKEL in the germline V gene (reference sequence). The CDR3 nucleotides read TGTGCCAGCAGCAAGGAGGGTGGGGGTGAAAAACTGTTTTTT. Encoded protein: CASSKEGGGEKLFF.

The CDR3 sequence is CASSQDRGRLAGDEQFF. The CDR3 nucleotides read TGTGCCAGCAGCCAAGATCGTGGGAGACTAGCGGGAGATGAGCAGTTCTTC. The V gene is TRBV3-1 (or the pseudogene TRBV3-2), the J gene TRBJ2-1; 12 bases fit TRBD2. The CDR3 extends over 17 amino acids. The V gene end was trimmed by 0 bases and the J gene end by 8 bases; junction bases not matched to a gene: 8. The V gene's germline CDR1 is LGHDT and CDR2 YNNKEL (reference sequence).

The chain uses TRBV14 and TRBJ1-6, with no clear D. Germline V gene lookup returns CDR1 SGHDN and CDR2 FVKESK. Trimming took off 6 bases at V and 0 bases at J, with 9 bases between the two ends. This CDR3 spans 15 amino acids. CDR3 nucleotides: TGTGCCAGCAGTCAAAGTAGCTCCTATAATTCACCCCTCCACTTT. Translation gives CASSQSSSYNSPLHF.

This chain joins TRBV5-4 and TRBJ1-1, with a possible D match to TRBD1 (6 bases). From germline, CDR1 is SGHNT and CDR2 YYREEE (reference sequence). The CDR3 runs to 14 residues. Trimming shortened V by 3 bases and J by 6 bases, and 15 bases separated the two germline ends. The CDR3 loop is CASSSGQILSEAFF. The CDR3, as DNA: TGTGCCAGCAGCTCCGGACAGATTTTATCTGAAGCTTTCTTT.

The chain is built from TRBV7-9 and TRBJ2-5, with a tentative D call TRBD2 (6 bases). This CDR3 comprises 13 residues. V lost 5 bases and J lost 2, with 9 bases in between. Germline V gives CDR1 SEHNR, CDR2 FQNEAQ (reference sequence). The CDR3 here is CASSISGQETQYF. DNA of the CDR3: TGTGCCAGCAGCATTAGCGGACAAGAGACCCAGTACTTC.

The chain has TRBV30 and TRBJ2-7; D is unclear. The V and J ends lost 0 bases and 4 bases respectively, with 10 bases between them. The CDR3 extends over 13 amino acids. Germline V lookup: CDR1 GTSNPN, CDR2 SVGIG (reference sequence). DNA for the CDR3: TGTGCCTGGAGTGTATCAGATCAGTACGAGCAGTACTTC. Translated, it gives CAWSVSDQYEQYF.

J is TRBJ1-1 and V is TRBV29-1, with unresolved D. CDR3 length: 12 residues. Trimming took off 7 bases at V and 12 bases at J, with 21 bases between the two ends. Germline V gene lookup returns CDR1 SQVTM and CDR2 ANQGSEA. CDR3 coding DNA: TGCAGCGCGGCGGGTCACCTTACGATGCCTTTCTTT. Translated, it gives CSAAGHLTMPFF.

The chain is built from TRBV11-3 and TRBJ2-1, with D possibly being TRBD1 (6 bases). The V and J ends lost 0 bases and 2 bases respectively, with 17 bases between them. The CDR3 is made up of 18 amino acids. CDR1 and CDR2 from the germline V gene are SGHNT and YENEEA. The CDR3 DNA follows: TGTGCCAGCAGCTTAGAAGTTCCCAGGGGAGTAACCTACAATGAGCAGTTCTTC. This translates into CASSLEVPRGVTYNEQFF.

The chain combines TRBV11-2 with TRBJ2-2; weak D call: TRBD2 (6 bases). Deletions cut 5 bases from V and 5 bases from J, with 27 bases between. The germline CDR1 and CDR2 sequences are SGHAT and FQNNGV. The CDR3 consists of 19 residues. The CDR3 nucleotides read TGTGCCAGCAGCCTGAGAATGCGGACGCGGGATGGTGCGACCGGGGAGCTGTTTTTT. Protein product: CASSLRMRTRDGATGELFF.

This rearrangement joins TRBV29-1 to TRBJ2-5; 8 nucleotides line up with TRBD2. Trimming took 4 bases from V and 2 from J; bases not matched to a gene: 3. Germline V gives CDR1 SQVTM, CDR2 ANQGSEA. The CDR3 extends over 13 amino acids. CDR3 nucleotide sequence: TGCAGCGTTGGTAGCGGGGTTCAAGAGACCCAGTACTTC. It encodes CSVGSGVQETQYF.

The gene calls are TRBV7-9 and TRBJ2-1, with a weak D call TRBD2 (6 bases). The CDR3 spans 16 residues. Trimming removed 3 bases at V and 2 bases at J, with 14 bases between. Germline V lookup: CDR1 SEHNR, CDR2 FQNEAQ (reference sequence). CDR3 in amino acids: CASSLGQGGTYNEQFF. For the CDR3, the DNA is TGTGCCAGCAGCTTGGGGCAGGGAGGTACCTACAATGAGCAGTTCTTC.

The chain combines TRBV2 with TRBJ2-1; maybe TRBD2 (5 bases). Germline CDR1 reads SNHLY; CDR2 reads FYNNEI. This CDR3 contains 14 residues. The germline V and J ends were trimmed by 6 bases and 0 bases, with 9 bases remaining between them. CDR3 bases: TGTGCCAGCAGACGGGAAAGCTCCTACAATGAGCAGTTCTTC. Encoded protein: CASRRESSYNEQFF.

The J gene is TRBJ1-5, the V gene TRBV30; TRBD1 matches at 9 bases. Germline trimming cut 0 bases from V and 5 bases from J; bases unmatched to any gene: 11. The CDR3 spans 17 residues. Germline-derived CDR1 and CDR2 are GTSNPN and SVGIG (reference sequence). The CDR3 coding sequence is TGTGCCTGGAGTGTGACATACAGGGGGCGAGGGCATCAGCCCCAGCATTTT. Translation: CAWSVTYRGRGHQPQHF.

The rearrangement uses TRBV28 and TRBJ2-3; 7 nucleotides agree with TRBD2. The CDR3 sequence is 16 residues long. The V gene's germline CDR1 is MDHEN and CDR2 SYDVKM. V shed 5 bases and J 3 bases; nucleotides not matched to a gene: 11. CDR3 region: CASSPGGGRGTDTQYF. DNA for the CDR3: TGTGCCAGCAGTCCCGGGGGAGGGAGAGGGACAGATACGCAGTATTTT.

The chain's CDR3 is CASSGAGGWVETQYF. CDR3 nucleotide sequence: TGTGCCAGCAGCGGAGCGGGGGGGTGGGTGGAGACCCAGTACTTC. The chain couples TRBV9 to TRBJ2-5; 10 bases agree with TRBD2. Trimming removed 3 bases from V and 5 bases from J; junction bases left unmatched: 7. This CDR3 is built from 15 residues. Germline values: CDR1 SGDLS, CDR2 YYNGEE.

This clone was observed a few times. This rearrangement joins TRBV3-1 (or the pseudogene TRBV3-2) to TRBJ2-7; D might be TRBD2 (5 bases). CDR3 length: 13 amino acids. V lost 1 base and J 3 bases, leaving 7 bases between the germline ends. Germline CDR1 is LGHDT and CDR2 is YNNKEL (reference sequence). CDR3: CASSQVGGYEQYF. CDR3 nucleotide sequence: TGTGCCAGCAGCCAAGTCGGAGGCTACGAGCAGTACTTC.

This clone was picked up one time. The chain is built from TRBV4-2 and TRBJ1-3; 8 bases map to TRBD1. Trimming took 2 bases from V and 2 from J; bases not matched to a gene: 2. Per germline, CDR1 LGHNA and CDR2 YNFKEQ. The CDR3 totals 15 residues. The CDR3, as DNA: TGTGCCAGCAGCCAAATACAGGGGGCTGGAAACACCATATATTTT. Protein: CASSQIQGAGNTIYF.

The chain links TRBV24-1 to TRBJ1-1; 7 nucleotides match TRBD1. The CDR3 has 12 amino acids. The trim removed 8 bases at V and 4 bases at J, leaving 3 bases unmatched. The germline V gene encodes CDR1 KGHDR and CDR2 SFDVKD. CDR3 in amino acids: CATMGQRTEAFF. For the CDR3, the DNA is TGTGCCACCATGGGACAGCGCACTGAAGCTTTCTTT.

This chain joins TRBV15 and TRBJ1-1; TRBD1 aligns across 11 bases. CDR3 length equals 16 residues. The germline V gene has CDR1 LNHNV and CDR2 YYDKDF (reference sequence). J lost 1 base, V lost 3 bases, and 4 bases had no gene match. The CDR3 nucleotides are TGTGCCACCAGCAGGCGGACAGGGGGCTCGAACACTGAAGCTTTCTTT. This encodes CATSRRTGGSNTEAFF.

The CDR3 bases are TGTGCCAGCAGTTACTCGGGCCGCCTCGGGGGAAATCAGCCCCAGCATTTT. Protein sequence: CASSYSGRLGGNQPQHF. This chain joins TRBV6-2 or TRBV6-3 and TRBJ1-5; D may be TRBD1 (5 bases). The CDR3 is 17 amino acids. Per the germline V gene, CDR1 is MNHEY and CDR2 is SVGEGT. Trimming took 0 bases from V and 4 from J, leaving 16 bases between them.

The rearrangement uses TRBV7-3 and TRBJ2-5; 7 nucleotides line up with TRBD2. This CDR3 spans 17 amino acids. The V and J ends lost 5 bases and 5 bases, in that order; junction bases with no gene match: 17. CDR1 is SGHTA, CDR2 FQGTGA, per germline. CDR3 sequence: CASSPNGGGGGGETQYF. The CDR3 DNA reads TGTGCCAGCAGCCCTAACGGTGGCGGGGGAGGAGGCGAGACCCAGTACTTC.

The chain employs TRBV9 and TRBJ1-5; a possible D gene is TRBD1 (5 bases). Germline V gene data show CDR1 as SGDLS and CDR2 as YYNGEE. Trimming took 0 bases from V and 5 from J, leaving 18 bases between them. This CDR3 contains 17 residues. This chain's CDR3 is CASSVVQGLILDQPQHF. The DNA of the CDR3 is TGTGCCAGCAGCGTAGTTCAGGGCCTAATATTGGATCAGCCCCAGCATTTT.

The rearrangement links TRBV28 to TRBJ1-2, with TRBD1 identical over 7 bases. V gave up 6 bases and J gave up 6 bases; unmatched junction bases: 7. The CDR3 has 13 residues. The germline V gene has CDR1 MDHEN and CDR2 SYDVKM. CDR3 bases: TGTGCCAGCAGCGGCAGGGGGTTGAATGGCTACACCTTC. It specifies CASSGRGLNGYTF.